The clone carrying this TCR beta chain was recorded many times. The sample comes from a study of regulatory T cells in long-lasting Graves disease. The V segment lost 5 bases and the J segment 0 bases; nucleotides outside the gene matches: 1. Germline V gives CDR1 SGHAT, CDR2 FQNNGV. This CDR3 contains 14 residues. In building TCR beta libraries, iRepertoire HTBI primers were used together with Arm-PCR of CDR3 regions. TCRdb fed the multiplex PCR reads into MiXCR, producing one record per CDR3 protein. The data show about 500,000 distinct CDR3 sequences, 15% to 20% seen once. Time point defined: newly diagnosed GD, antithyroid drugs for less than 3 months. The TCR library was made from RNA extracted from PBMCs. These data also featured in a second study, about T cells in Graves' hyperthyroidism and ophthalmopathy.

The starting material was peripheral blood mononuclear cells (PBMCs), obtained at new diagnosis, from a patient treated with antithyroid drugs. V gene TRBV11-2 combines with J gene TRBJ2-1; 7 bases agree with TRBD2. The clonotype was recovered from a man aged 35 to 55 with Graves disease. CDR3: CASSRDYSYNEQFF. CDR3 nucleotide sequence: TGTGCCAGCAGCCGGGACTACTCCTACAATGAGCAGTTCTTC.